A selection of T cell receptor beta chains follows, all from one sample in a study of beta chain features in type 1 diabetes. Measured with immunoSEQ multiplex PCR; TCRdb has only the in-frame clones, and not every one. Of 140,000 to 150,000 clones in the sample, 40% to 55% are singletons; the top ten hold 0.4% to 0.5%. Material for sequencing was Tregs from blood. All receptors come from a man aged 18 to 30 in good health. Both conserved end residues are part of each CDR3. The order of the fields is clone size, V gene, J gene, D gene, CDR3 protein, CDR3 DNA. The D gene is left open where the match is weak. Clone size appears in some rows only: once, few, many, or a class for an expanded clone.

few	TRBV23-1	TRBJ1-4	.	CASSLSGRVGEKLFF	TGCGCCAGCAGTCTCTCCGGCAGGGTCGGTGAAAAACTGTTTTTT
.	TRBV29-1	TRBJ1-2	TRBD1	CSVGTGVRGYTF	TGCAGCGTTGGGACAGGGGTACGTGGCTACACCTTC
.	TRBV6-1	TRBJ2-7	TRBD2	CAMGTSGRPPYEQYF	TGTGCCATGGGGACTAGCGGGAGACCTCCCTACGAGCAGTACTTC
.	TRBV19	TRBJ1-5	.	CASIGANSNQPQHF	TGTGCCAGTATAGGGGCAAATAGCAATCAGCCCCAGCATTTT
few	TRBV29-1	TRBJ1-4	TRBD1	CSVPGQKNEKLFF	TGCAGCGTCCCGGGACAGAAAAATGAAAAACTGTTTTTT
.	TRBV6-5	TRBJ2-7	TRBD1	CASRLDRGSYEQYF	TGTGCCAGCAGACTGGACAGGGGATCCTACGAGCAGTACTTC
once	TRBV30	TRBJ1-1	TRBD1	CAWGTGTVTEAFF	TGTGCCTGGGGGACAGGGACGGTCACTGAAGCTTTCTTT
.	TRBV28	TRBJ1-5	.	CASSLFVPNQPQHF	TGTGCCAGCAGTTTATTCGTCCCCAATCAGCCCCAGCATTTT
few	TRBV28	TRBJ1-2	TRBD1	CASSLQGAGGYTF	TGTGCCAGCAGTTTACAGGGGGCAGGTGGCTACACCTTC
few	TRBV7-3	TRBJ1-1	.	CASSPRGLGTEAFF	TGTGCCAGCAGCCCTCGGGGGTTAGGGACTGAAGCTTTCTTT
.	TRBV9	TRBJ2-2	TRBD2	CASSVVAGGAGELFF	TGTGCCAGCAGCGTAGTCGCCGGGGGGGCCGGGGAGCTGTTTTTT
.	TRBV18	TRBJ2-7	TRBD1	CASSPPGQGYEQYF	TGTGCCAGCTCACCACCCGGACAGGGTTACGAGCAGTACTTC
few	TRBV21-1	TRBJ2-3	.	CASSKASGGHLDTQYF	TGTGCCAGCAGCAAAGCGAGCGGAGGTCACCTGGATACGCAGTATTTT
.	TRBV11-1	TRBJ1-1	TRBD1	CASSYSPRQGRKNTEAFF	TGTGCCAGCAGCTACTCCCCTCGACAGGGAAGGAAGAACACTGAAGCTTTCTTT
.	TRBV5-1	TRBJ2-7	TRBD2	CASSLNALSGNYEQYF	TGCGCCAGCAGCTTAAATGCCCTTAGCGGGAACTACGAGCAGTACTTC
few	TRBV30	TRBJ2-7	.	CAWSALYEQYF	TGTGCCTGGAGTGCCCTTTACGAGCAGTACTTC
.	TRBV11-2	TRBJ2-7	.	CASEGIYYYEQYF	TGTGCCAGCGAAGGTATTTACTACTACGAGCAGTACTTC
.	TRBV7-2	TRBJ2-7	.	CASSLALDYNLYEQYF	TGTGCCAGCAGCTTAGCTCTGGACTACAACCTTTACGAGCAGTACTTC
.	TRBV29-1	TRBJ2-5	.	CSATPGAGLETQYF	TGCAGCGCAACCCCGGGTGCGGGATTAGAGACCCAGTACTTC
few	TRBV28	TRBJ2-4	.	CASSEHLAKNIQYF	TGTGCCAGCAGCGAACATCTAGCCAAAAACATTCAGTACTTC
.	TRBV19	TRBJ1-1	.	CASRRIQGAEAFF	TGTGCCAGTAGGCGTATACAGGGCGCTGAAGCTTTCTTT
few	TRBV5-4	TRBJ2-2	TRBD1	CASSRRTGANTGELFF	TGTGCCAGCAGCCGACGGACAGGGGCGAACACCGGGGAGCTGTTTTTT
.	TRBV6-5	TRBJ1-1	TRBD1	CASTKQGAREAFF	TGTGCCAGCACTAAACAGGGGGCCCGCGAAGCTTTCTTT
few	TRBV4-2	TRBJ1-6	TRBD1	CASSQDLSGTEGQTLHF	TGTGCCAGCAGCCAAGATCTGTCCGGGACAGAAGGTCAAACCCTCCACTTT
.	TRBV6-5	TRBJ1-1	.	CASSYTAVTEAFF	TGTGCCAGCAGTTACACGGCGGTCACTGAAGCTTTCTTT
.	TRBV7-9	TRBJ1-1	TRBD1	CASSLRGDTEAFF	TGTGCCAGCAGCCTCAGGGGGGACACTGAAGCTTTCTTT
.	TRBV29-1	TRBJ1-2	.	CSVGMSYGYTF	TGCAGCGTTGGAATGAGCTATGGCTACACCTTC
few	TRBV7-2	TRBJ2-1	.	CASSFIHEQFF	TGTGCCAGCAGCTTTATTCATGAGCAGTTCTTC
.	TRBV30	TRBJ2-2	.	CAWRPGIGELFF	TGTGCCTGGAGGCCCGGGATCGGGGAGCTGTTTTTT
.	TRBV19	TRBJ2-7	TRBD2	CASSPWTGGNEQYF	TGTGCCAGTAGTCCCTGGACGGGGGGGAACGAGCAGTACTTC
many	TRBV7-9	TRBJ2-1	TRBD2	CASTPSGSGGPVEQFF	TGTGCCAGCACCCCGAGTGGGTCGGGAGGGCCTGTTGAGCAGTTCTTC
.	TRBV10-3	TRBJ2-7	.	CAISDPSRRDYEQYF	TGTGCCATCAGTGATCCATCACGGAGGGACTACGAGCAGTACTTC
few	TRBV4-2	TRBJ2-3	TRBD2	CASRTSGGMADTQYF	TGTGCCAGCAGAACTAGCGGGGGGATGGCAGATACGCAGTATTTT
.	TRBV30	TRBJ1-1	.	CAWKTLVRTEAFF	TGTGCCTGGAAGACACTAGTTCGGACTGAAGCTTTCTTT
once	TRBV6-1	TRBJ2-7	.	CASDPPLSTYEQYF	TGTGCCAGCGATCCGCCACTGTCCACCTACGAGCAGTACTTC
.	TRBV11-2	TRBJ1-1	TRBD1	CASSLKDRNAEAFF	TGTGCCAGCAGCTTAAAGGACAGGAACGCTGAAGCTTTCTTT
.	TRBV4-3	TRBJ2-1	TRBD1	CASSQQGVGVNEQFF	TGCGCCAGCAGCCAACAGGGGGTGGGTGTGAATGAGCAGTTCTTC
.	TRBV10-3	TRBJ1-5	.	CAIRGRGNQPQHF	TGTGCCATCAGGGGGAGAGGCAATCAGCCCCAGCATTTT
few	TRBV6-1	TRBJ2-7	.	CATRTPSSYEQYF	TGTGCCACCAGGACGCCTAGCTCCTACGAGCAGTACTTC
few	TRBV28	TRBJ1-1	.	CASSFRGENTEAFF	TGTGCCAGCAGTTTCAGGGGCGAGAACACTGAAGCTTTCTTT
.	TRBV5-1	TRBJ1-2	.	CASTAGSTRTF	TGCGCCAGCACGGCAGGGTCGACTCGCACCTTC
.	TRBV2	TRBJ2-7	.	CASSRQVVREQYF	TGTGCCAGCAGTCGACAGGTAGTTCGCGAGCAGTACTTC
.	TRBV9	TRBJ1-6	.	CASSAPGHGNSPLHF	TGTGCCAGCAGCGCCCCTGGACACGGTAATTCACCCCTCCACTTT
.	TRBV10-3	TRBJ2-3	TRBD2	CAISGLAGATDTQYF	TGTGCCATCAGTGGGCTAGCGGGAGCCACAGATACGCAGTATTTT
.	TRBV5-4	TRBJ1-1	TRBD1	CASSLETGASTEAFF	TGTGCCAGCAGCTTGGAAACAGGGGCGAGCACTGAAGCTTTCTTT
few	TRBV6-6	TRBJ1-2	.	CASSYREGNYGYTF	TGTGCCAGCAGTTATAGGGAGGGGAATTATGGCTACACCTTC
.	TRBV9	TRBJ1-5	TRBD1	CASSPLEGGTVYSNQPQHF	TGTGCCAGCAGCCCTCTCGAAGGGGGGACAGTATATAGCAATCAGCCCCAGCATTTT
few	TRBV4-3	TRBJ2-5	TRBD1	CASSQTNRGKETQYF	TGCGCCAGCAGCCAGACCAACAGGGGGAAAGAGACCCAGTACTTC
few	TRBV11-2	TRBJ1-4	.	CASSFGTGLGELFF	TGTGCCAGCAGCTTCGGAACAGGGCTCGGGGAACTGTTTTTT
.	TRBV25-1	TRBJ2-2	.	CASSDGTGELFF	TGTGCCAGCAGTGACGGGACAGGGGAGCTGTTTTTT
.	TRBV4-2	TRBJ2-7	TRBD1	CASSHRLDRVPYEQYF	TGTGCCAGCAGCCATCGTTTGGACAGGGTGCCCTACGAGCAGTACTTC
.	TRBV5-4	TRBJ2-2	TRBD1	CASSSPPGQGTPGELFF	TGTGCCAGCAGCTCCCCGCCGGGACAGGGAACGCCCGGGGAGCTGTTTTTT